The clone carrying this T cell receptor beta chain was found a few times. Its cognate antigen is unknown. This entry belongs to a study of identical twins. Findings and limits, study-wide: Compared with unrelated sharing, twin-shared out-of-frame alpha sequences had more low-probability sequences. Invariant populations such as MAIT and iNKT cells could partly muddle zero-insertion analyses. Cross-sectional statistics, not tracking of the same donors, supported the conclusions.

The CDR3 runs to 15 residues. The trim removed 2 bases at V and 6 bases at J, leaving 5 bases unmatched. The germline V gene has CDR1 SGHRS and CDR2 YFSETQ. A template switching step contributed a universal primer site, while unique molecular identifiers were present in the cDNA. TCRdb fed the 5' RACE reads into MiXCR, producing one record per CDR3 protein. The repertoire holds 690,000 or so distinct CDR3 sequences, with 6.1% as singletons. The sample consisted of naive T cells sorted from blood. The sequence was obtained from a young man in good health. V gene TRBV5-1 combines with J gene TRBJ1-5; 10 positions match TRBD1. CDR3 sequence: CASSLDRGLGQPQHF. The CDR3 bases are TGCGCCAGCAGCTTAGACAGGGGGCTTGGTCAGCCCCAGCATTTT.